These T cell receptor beta chains were read from a single sample in a study of type 1 regulatory T cells. The antigens of these receptors remain unknown. MiXCR, applied by TCRdb to the reads, yields one record per CDR3 protein. The sample consists of around 64,000 distinct CDR3 sequences, less than 25% of them appearing once. Sample: cultured type 1 regulatory T (Tr1) cells, either the whole culture or a sorted fraction (not recorded which). These receptors were obtained from a human donor in good health. Each CDR3 is given with its conserved first and last residue. Fields, in order: D gene, J gene, V gene, clone size, CDR3 length, CDR3 protein, CDR3 DNA. A D gene is named only where the DNA matches it firmly. Size is stated for part of the rows, as once, few or many counts, or as a class when the clone is expanded.

NA | TRBJ1-4 | TRBV30 | NA | 15 | CAWSVGFTFNEKLFF | TGTGCCTGGAGTGTGGGCTTTACCTTCAATGAAAAACTGTTTTTT
NA | TRBJ1-3 | TRBV19 | NA | 14 | CASSTRSSENTIYF | TGTGCCAGTAGTACGAGGAGTTCTGAAAACACCATATATTTT
NA | TRBJ2-1 | TRBV5-1 | few | 12 | CASRDYHNEQFF | TGCGCCAGCAGAGACTACCACAATGAGCAGTTCTTC
NA | TRBJ2-2 | TRBV6-1 | NA | 14 | CASSLQKGTGELFF | TGTGCCAGCAGTCTACAAAAGGGCACCGGGGAGCTGTTTTTT
NA | TRBJ2-1 | TRBV12-3/TRBV12-4 | few | 16 | CASRGARGSSYNEQFF | TGTGCCAGCAGGGGGGCCCGGGGGAGTTCCTACAATGAGCAGTTCTTC
NA | TRBJ1-1 | TRBV18 | many | 13 | CASTINRDTEAFF | TGTGCCAGTACCATTAACAGGGACACTGAAGCTTTCTTT
NA | TRBJ2-3 | TRBV7-9 | few | 13 | CASSLESKDTQYF | TGTGCCAGCAGCTTAGAGTCGAAAGATACGCAGTATTTT
TRBD2 | TRBJ2-1 | TRBV4-2 | many | 16 | CASSQGRLAGVNEQFF | TGTGCCAGCAGCCAGGGCCGACTAGCGGGAGTCAATGAGCAGTTCTTC
TRBD2 | TRBJ2-2 | TRBV7-8 | medium-sized | 14 | CASSGLAFTGELFF | TGTGCCAGCAGCGGACTAGCGTTCACCGGGGAGCTGTTTTTT
TRBD1 | TRBJ2-1 | TRBV12-3/TRBV12-4 | NA | 16 | CASSFGDTGAGNEQFF | TGTGCCAGCAGTTTCGGAGATACAGGGGCTGGGAATGAGCAGTTCTTC
NA | TRBJ1-2 | TRBV20-1 | NA | 13 | CSASPAGSGSYTF | TGCAGTGCTAGTCCGGCAGGGTCCGGGAGCTACACCTTC
NA | TRBJ2-7 | TRBV12-3/TRBV12-4 | NA | 16 | CASSLRLLNGAYEQYF | TGTGCCAGCAGTTTAAGGTTGTTAAACGGGGCCTACGAGCAGTACTTC
NA | TRBJ1-1 | TRBV6-6 | NA | 13 | CASSQDMNTEAFF | TGTGCCAGCAGTCAGGACATGAACACTGAAGCTTTCTTT
NA | TRBJ2-7 | TRBV6-2/TRBV6-3 | few | 19 | CASSYPDAGRVANSYEQYF | TGTGCCAGCAGTTACCCCGACGCAGGTAGAGTGGCAAATTCCTACGAGCAGTACTTC
NA | TRBJ1-5 | TRBV11-2 | few | 15 | CASSLGRTVNQPQHF | TGTGCCAGCAGCTTAGGAAGGACAGTTAATCAGCCCCAGCATTTT
NA | TRBJ1-2 | TRBV6-1 | NA | 13 | CASSERGGGGYTF | TGTGCCAGCAGTGAACGGGGGGGCGGCGGCTACACCTTC
TRBD2 | TRBJ2-1 | TRBV20-1 | NA | 14 | CSAFPSGTYNEQFF | TGCAGTGCATTCCCTAGCGGCACCTACAATGAGCAGTTCTTC
NA | TRBJ2-7 | TRBV20-1 | NA | 13 | CSRQAGQSYEQYF | TGCAGTAGGCAGGCGGGTCAGTCCTACGAGCAGTACTTC
TRBD1 | TRBJ1-5 | TRBV7-2 | few | 14 | CASSRGTGDQPQHF | TGTGCCAGCAGCCGGGGGACAGGGGATCAGCCCCAGCATTTT
NA | TRBJ1-5 | TRBV21-1 | few | 17 | CASSKLQGVYSNQPQHF | TGTGCCAGCAGCAAACTCCAGGGTGTATATAGCAATCAGCCCCAGCATTTT
NA | TRBJ2-5 | TRBV7-9 | NA | 14 | CASSLGVSQETQYF | TGTGCCAGCAGCTTGGGAGTTTCCCAAGAGACCCAGTACTTC
NA | TRBJ2-7 | TRBV19 | NA | 14 | CASSNTGISYEQYF | TGTGCCAGTAGCAACACCGGGATATCCTACGAGCAGTACTTC
TRBD1 | TRBJ2-1 | TRBV5-1 | once | 15 | CASTSGTGGTDEQFF | TGCGCCAGCACCTCCGGGACAGGGGGAACCGATGAGCAGTTCTTC
NA | TRBJ1-1 | TRBV7-2 | medium-sized | 15 | CASSSGRPVNTEAFF | TGTGCCAGCAGCTCCGGACGGCCCGTGAACACTGAAGCTTTCTTT
TRBD1 | TRBJ2-7 | TRBV29-1 | NA | 14 | CSVDPGQGNDEQYF | TGCAGCGTTGACCCGGGACAGGGGAACGACGAGCAGTACTTC
NA | TRBJ2-5 | TRBV7-9 | NA | 12 | CASSLEWQTQYF | TGTGCCAGCAGCTTAGAGTGGCAGACCCAGTACTTC
NA | TRBJ2-7 | TRBV25-1 | few | 14 | CASSEPLGTHEQYF | TGTGCCAGCAGTGAACCTTTAGGAACCCACGAGCAGTACTTC
TRBD1 | TRBJ1-1 | TRBV5-6 | NA | 15 | CVSSLGVRQGGQAFF | TGTGTCAGCAGCTTGGGGGTTCGACAGGGGGGACAAGCTTTCTTT
NA | TRBJ2-1 | TRBV20-1 | NA | 12 | CSARRSAGEQFF | TGCAGTGCTAGACGAAGCGCGGGTGAGCAGTTCTTC
TRBD1 | TRBJ2-5 | TRBV10-3 | few | 13 | CAISGTGAETQYF | TGTGCCATCAGTGGGACAGGGGCCGAGACCCAGTACTTC
NA | TRBJ2-7 | TRBV15 | few | 15 | CATSRDSGSSGEQYF | TGTGCCACCAGCAGAGATTCGGGGAGCTCAGGCGAGCAGTACTTC
TRBD2 | TRBJ2-5 | TRBV7-9 | few | 19 | CASSPGVAGGDIRRETQYF | TGTGCCAGCAGCCCCGGTGTAGCGGGAGGCGACATTCGCCGAGAGACCCAGTACTTC
TRBD1 | TRBJ2-2 | TRBV5-1 | few | 15 | CASNRDRVNTGELFF | TGCGCCAGCAATCGGGACAGAGTGAACACCGGGGAGCTGTTTTTT
TRBD1 | TRBJ1-4 | TRBV20-1 | many | 13 | CSAPWTGKKKLFF | TGCAGTGCTCCCTGGACAGGGAAGAAAAAACTGTTTTTT
NA | TRBJ1-1 | TRBV11-2 | few | 15 | CASSSFGHVNTEAFF | TGTGCCAGCAGCTCATTCGGACACGTCAACACTGAAGCTTTCTTT
NA | TRBJ1-5 | TRBV6-1 | few | 15 | CASSENFWSNQPRHF | TGTGCCAGCAGTGAAAACTTTTGGAGCAATCAGCCCCGGCATTTT
TRBD2 | TRBJ2-3 | TRBV20-1 | few | 14 | CSARTSGATDTQYF | TGCAGTGCTCGGACTAGCGGAGCCACAGATACGCAGTATTTT
TRBD1 | TRBJ2-7 | TRBV29-1 | few | 13 | CSVDGTDFGEQYF | TGCAGCGTTGATGGGACAGACTTTGGAGAGCAGTACTTC
NA | TRBJ1-5 | TRBV28 | NA | 12 | CASSLRGLSQHF | TGTGCCAGCAGTTTAAGGGGCTTGTCCCAGCATTTT
NA | TRBJ2-3 | TRBV5-1 | many | 13 | CASSHPGTDTQYF | TGCGCCAGCAGCCATCCGGGAACAGATACGCAGTATTTT
NA | TRBJ1-2 | TRBV19 | NA | 14 | CASSIAGPDYGYTF | TGTGCCAGTAGTATCGCAGGGCCGGACTATGGCTACACCTTC
NA | TRBJ2-1 | TRBV29-1 | few | 10 | CSATGGPQFF | TGCAGCGCCACCGGGGGCCCTCAGTTCTTC
NA | TRBJ2-1 | TRBV7-9 | many | 11 | CASSLANEQFF | TGTGCCAGCAGCCTCGCGAATGAGCAGTTCTTC
TRBD1 | TRBJ1-4 | TRBV11-2 | NA | 15 | CASSLLGQGSEKLFF | TGTGCCAGCAGCTTGCTGGGACAGGGGAGCGAAAAACTGTTTTTT
TRBD1 | TRBJ1-2 | TRBV6-5 | few | 12 | CASSAGTGASTF | TGTGCCAGCAGCGCCGGGACAGGGGCCTCCACCTTC
TRBD1 | TRBJ1-6 | TRBV7-9 | few | 16 | CASSTEGTAYNSPLHF | TGTGCCAGCAGCACCGAAGGGACAGCATATAATTCACCCCTCCACTTT
NA | TRBJ2-7 | TRBV11-2 | many | 14 | CASSFLRGSHEQYF | TGTGCCAGCAGCTTTTTGCGCGGGTCCCACGAGCAGTACTTC
TRBD1 | TRBJ2-7 | TRBV7-8 | many | 17 | CASSSHRGPSPQYEQYF | TGTGCCAGCAGCTCCCACAGGGGCCCCTCCCCCCAATACGAGCAGTACTTC
NA | TRBJ2-5 | TRBV7-2 | many | 11 | CASSPQETQYF | TGTGCCAGCAGCCCTCAAGAGACCCAGTACTTC
TRBD1 | TRBJ2-1 | TRBV7-2 | NA | 14 | CASRLAGGLIEQFF | TGTGCCAGCAGATTAGCAGGGGGTCTTATTGAGCAGTTCTTC
TRBD2 | TRBJ2-2 | TRBV5-1 | few | 16 | CASSYGLAGITGELFF | TGCGCCAGCAGCTACGGACTAGCGGGAATCACCGGGGAGCTGTTTTTT
TRBD1 | TRBJ2-7 | TRBV5-1 | few | 15 | CASSLGDRVLGEQYF | TGCGCCAGCAGCTTGGGCGACAGGGTATTAGGCGAGCAGTACTTC
TRBD1 | TRBJ1-2 | TRBV6-2/TRBV6-3 | few | 12 | CASRRTGVGYTF | TGTGCCAGCAGGCGAACAGGGGTCGGCTACACCTTC
NA | TRBJ1-1 | TRBV20-1 | many | 12 | CSAPTVNTEAFF | TGCAGTGCGCCGACGGTGAACACTGAAGCTTTCTTT
NA | TRBJ2-1 | TRBV7-8 | NA | 13 | CASSRLGSYEQFF | TGTGCCAGCAGCCGACTAGGTAGTTATGAGCAGTTCTTC